This T cell receptor beta chain comes out of a study of response to subunit inactivated influenza vaccine. General observations from the study: The authors offered the suggestion that each seasonal influenza vaccination recruits few new T cells.

MiXCR was run by TCRdb on the RT-PCR reads, yielding one entry per CDR3 protein. The profile shows about 700,000 distinct CDR3 sequences, approximately 15% of them singletons. Germline values: CDR1 LNHDA, CDR2 SQIVND (reference sequence). The CDR3 spans 12 residues. Trimming removed 5 bases at V and 7 bases at J, with 9 bases between. In this sample, this clonotype turned up a few times. Its antigen is not identified. This TCR derives from a man aged 45-65 years who received an inactivated influenza vaccine. The rearrangement links TRBV19 to TRBJ1-5; a possible D gene is TRBD1 (5 bases). Material: PBMCs from blood, obtained roughly 15 days before vaccination. The CDR3, as DNA: TGTGCCAGTAGTCGAGGGGTACAGCCCCAGCATTTT. Protein sequence: CASSRGVQPQHF. The whole variable domain, remainder taken from reference TRBV19 and TRBJ1-5, is DGGITQSPKYLFRKEGQNVTLSCEQNLNHDAMYWYRQDPGQGLRLIYYSQIVNDFQKGDIAEGYSVSREKKESFPLTVTSAQKNPTAFYLCASSRGVQPQHFGDGTRLSIL.